This T cell receptor beta chain derives from a study of T cells of healthy individuals. Germline V gives CDR1 MGHRA, CDR2 YSYEKL. This CDR3 has 14 residues. Trimming took 2 bases from V and 2 from J; bases not matched to a gene: 3. Each CDR3 protein gets one entry after TCRdb re-called the 5' RACE reads with MiXCR. The table records about 40,000 distinct CDR3 sequences, about 4.5% of them present only once. This rearrangement joins TRBV4-1 to TRBJ2-7; 7 nucleotides line up with TRBD1. The receptor comes from a human donor in good health. The CDR3 loop reads CASSQRQGPYEQYF. DNA for the CDR3: TGCGCCAGCAGCCAAAGACAGGGTCCCTACGAGCAGTACTTC.